These 26 T cell receptor beta chains came from one sample sequenced in a study of human T cells and chemical hapten exposure. TCRdb redid the calling of the RACE reads with MiXCR, one entry per CDR3 protein. The profile shows approximately 340,000 distinct CDR3 sequences, about 7% of them singletons. Noted time point: patch test 1, 2 weeks after DPC sensitization. As to treatment: therapeutic diphenylcyclopropenone sensitization with weekly scalp DPC. Source: whole blood, taken in connection with sensitization to the hapten diphenylcyclopropenone (DPC). Receptor source: a woman aged 18-29 years with alopecia areata. Some clones in this sample may be carry-over from other donors' samples.

This clonotype has more than one count but fewer than ten. The V and J genes are TRBV4-3 and TRBJ2-7; 8 bases align to TRBD2. Germline V gene data show CDR1 as LGHNA and CDR2 as YSLEER. The CDR3 loop spans 14 amino acids. J lost 3 bases, V lost 4 bases, and 5 bases had no gene match. CDR3 bases: TGCGCCAGCAGCCCCTGGACTAGCAGCTACGAGCAGTACTTC. It specifies CASSPWTSSYEQYF.

This clonotype was found once. A much bigger clone sits one base away, suggesting this may be a read error. The chain combines TRBV10-1 with TRBJ1-1, with D possibly being TRBD1 (5 bases). Germline V lookup: CDR1 WNHNN, CDR2 SYGVQD (reference sequence). V shed 2 bases and J shed 4 bases, with 26 bases lying between them. The CDR3 contains 19 residues. CDR3 sequence reads: CASSELKIRDLLMSTEAFF. For the CDR3, the DNA is TGCGCCAGCAGTGAGCTAAAAATCCGGGACCTCCTGATGAGCACTGAAGCTTTCTTT.

The V call is TRBV7-8, the J call TRBJ2-5; unclear D gene. The CDR3 extends over 16 amino acids. Germline CDR1 is SGHVS and CDR2 is FQNEAQ. V shed 0 bases and J shed 4 bases, with 15 bases lying between them. The CDR3, as DNA: TGTGCCAGCAGCTTAGCCGCGGTTGATACAAGAGAGACCCAGTACTTC. This gives the protein CASSLAAVDTRETQYF.

This clonotype was seen more than once but under ten times. V is TRBV12-3 or TRBV12-4 and J is TRBJ1-4; tentative D call: TRBD1 (6 bases). The V end was cut by 6 bases, the J end by 7 bases, with 18 bases between. This CDR3 region has 15 residues. The DNA for the CDR3 is TGTGCCAGCAGCCGGCCGGGCACAGGGAGTGAAAAACTGTTTTTT. Encoded protein: CASSRPGTGSEKLFF.

This clonotype has more than one count but fewer than ten. The rearrangement uses TRBV11-1 and TRBJ2-7; D perhaps matches TRBD2 (5 bases). This CDR3 contains 12 residues. V lost 5 bases, J lost 2 bases, and 7 bases lay in between. Germline V gene data show CDR1 as SGHAT and CDR2 as FQDESV (reference sequence). Written as DNA, the CDR3 is TGTGCCAGCAGCCACGGGGCCTACGAGCAGTACTTC. Amino acids: CASSHGAYEQYF. The variable domain in full, with the rest retrieved from reference TRBV11-1 and TRBJ2-7, is EAEVAQSPRYKITEKSQAVAFWCDPISGHATLYWYRQILGQGPELLVQFQDESVVDDSQLPKDRFSAERLKGVDSTLKIQPAELGDSAMYLCASSHGAYEQYFGPGTRLTVT.

The rearrangement uses TRBV12-3 or TRBV12-4 and TRBJ1-3, with D uncertain. V shed 2 bases and J shed 0 bases, with 8 bases lying between them. This CDR3 has 15 residues. The CDR3 protein is CASSLFQSSGNTIYF. The CDR3, as DNA: TGTGCCAGCAGTTTATTCCAATCCTCTGGAAACACCATATATTTT.

DNA for the CDR3: TGCGCCAGCAGCTTGCTCCAAGCGGGGGGGTCAGATACGCAGTATTTT. This translates into CASSLLQAGGSDTQYF. This chain connects TRBV5-1 to TRBJ2-3; 10 positions match TRBD2. With V trimmed by 1 base and J by 4 bases, 6 bases remained unmatched. Germline V gene lookup returns CDR1 SGHRS and CDR2 YFSETQ. The CDR3 sequence is 16 residues long.

This clonotype has more than one count but fewer than ten. This rearrangement joins TRBV27 to TRBJ2-7; 8 bases agree with TRBD2. The V and J ends lost 6 bases and 0 bases, in that order; junction bases with no gene match: 13. The germline V gene encodes CDR1 MNHEY and CDR2 SMNVEV (reference sequence). The length of the CDR3 is 17 residues. This chain's CDR3 is CASRIILGGGSSYEQYF. DNA of the CDR3: TGTGCCAGCAGAATTATATTAGGCGGGGGGAGCTCCTACGAGCAGTACTTC.

CDR3 sequence (DNA): TGTGCCAGTAGTATCACCATCCAAGAGACCCAGTACTTC. It codes for CASSITIQETQYF. The chain carries TRBV19 and TRBJ2-5; D remains ambiguous. The germline V and J ends were trimmed by 3 bases and 1 base, with 6 bases remaining between them. CDR1 and CDR2 (germline): LNHDA, SQIVND (reference sequence). The CDR3 runs to 13 residues.

A few counts support this clonotype. This chain joins TRBV7-3 and TRBJ1-3, with D unclear. The CDR3 is made up of 18 amino acids. Looked up from germline, CDR1 is SGHTA and CDR2 is FQGTGA. Trimming removed 6 bases from V and 0 bases from J, with 21 bases in between. The CDR3 coding sequence is TGTGCCAGCAGTTTTACACCCGGAAACAGAAGCTCTGGAAACACCATATATTTT. Its protein is CASSFTPGNRSSGNTIYF.

This clonotype was seen repeatedly, ten times or more. The chain links TRBV20-1 to TRBJ2-1; 9 bases are shared with TRBD1. This CDR3 contains 14 residues. Trimming cost V 2 bases and J 7 bases; bases outside gene matches: 6. From germline, CDR1 is DFQATT and CDR2 SNEGSKA (reference sequence). CDR3: CSARRTGVRNEQFF. CDR3 DNA sequence: TGCAGTGCTAGAAGGACAGGGGTGAGGAATGAGCAGTTCTTC.

This chain joins TRBV5-1 and TRBJ2-5; D is possibly TRBD2 (6 bases). CDR1 SGHRS and CDR2 YFSETQ come from the germline V gene. The germline V and J ends were trimmed by 0 bases and 5 bases, with 20 bases remaining between them. This CDR3 is 17 amino acids long. Here the CDR3 DNA reads TGCGCCAGCAGCTTGGTCCTGGGCGGGGACCTTGGCGAGACCCAGTACTTC. Its protein is CASSLVLGGDLGETQYF.

The chain is built from TRBV5-6 and TRBJ2-7; weak D call: TRBD1 (5 bases). Deletions cut 0 bases from V and 2 bases from J, with 15 bases between. CDR1 and CDR2 from the germline V gene are SGHDT and YYEEEE. This CDR3 is built from 16 residues. The CDR3 here is CASSLASGLGPYEQYF. Written as DNA, the CDR3 is TGTGCCAGCAGCTTGGCGTCAGGGCTAGGGCCCTACGAGCAGTACTTC.

In this sample, this clonotype turned up many times. The chain recombines TRBV10-3 with TRBJ2-3, with 9 bases fitting TRBD2. The V gene end was trimmed by 11 bases and the J gene end by 6 bases; junction bases not matched to a gene: 6. The CDR3 loop spans 12 amino acids. The germline V gene has CDR1 ENHRY and CDR2 SYGVKD. CDR3 bases: TGTGCCTCAACTAGCGGGTTGGATACGCAGTATTTT. Translated: CASTSGLDTQYF.

The table lists this clonotype with many counts. The rearrangement uses TRBV6-5 and TRBJ1-2, with D perhaps matching TRBD1 (6 bases). CDR1 is MNHEY and CDR2 is SVGAGI in the germline V gene. The CDR3 length is 17 residues. V lost 2 bases to trimming and J lost 3 bases, with 19 bases between them. CDR3 residues: CASSYLNPGQGDYGYTF. The DNA of the CDR3 is TGTGCCAGCAGTTACCTTAACCCGGGACAAGGGGACTATGGCTACACCTTC.

Turning to this clonotype: Possible read error: a much larger clone is one base away. This rearrangement joins TRBV29-1 to TRBJ2-3; 9 nucleotides agree with TRBD1. With V trimmed by 1 base and J by 0 bases, 5 bases remained unmatched. From germline, CDR1 is SQVTM and CDR2 ANQGSEA. The CDR3 runs 16 residues. The CDR3 DNA follows: TGCAGCGTTGAAGGCGACAGGGGGGCTAGCACAGATACGCAGTATTTT. Translating it yields CSVEGDRGASTDTQYF.

The sample holds many counts of this clonotype. The chain uses TRBV7-2 and TRBJ2-2, with 9 bases fitting TRBD1. The V gene end was trimmed by 0 bases and the J gene end by 3 bases; junction bases not matched to a gene: 5. The V gene's germline CDR1 is SGHTA and CDR2 FQGNSA. The length of the CDR3 is 17 residues. CDR3 loop: CASSLATGGAYTGELFF. In nucleotides, the CDR3 is TGTGCCAGCAGCTTAGCTACAGGGGGCGCGTACACCGGGGAGCTGTTTTTT.

This chain uses TRBV29-1 with TRBJ2-7; D remains ambiguous. Trimming removed 7 bases from V and 3 bases from J, with 10 bases in between. The CDR3 consists of 11 residues. Germline CDR1 is SQVTM and CDR2 is ANQGSEA. The CDR3 spells CSALDGYEQYF. The CDR3 DNA reads TGCAGCGCCTTGGACGGCTACGAGCAGTACTTC.

This clonotype has more than one count but fewer than ten. DNA of the CDR3: TGTGCCAGCAGTTTAGGCCCGCCCGAGGTTTCACCCCTCCACTTT. Translation: CASSLGPPEVSPLHF. The chain uses TRBV27 and TRBJ1-6; no definite D call. The CDR3 covers 15 residues. V dropped 2 bases and J dropped 9 bases, with 14 bases sitting between them. The germline gives CDR1 MNHEY, CDR2 SMNVEV (reference sequence).

The V and J genes are TRBV3-1 and TRBJ1-5; D is unclear. Germline loops: CDR1 LGHDT, CDR2 YNNKEL (reference sequence). This CDR3 has 13 amino acids. The V gene lost 1 base and the J gene lost 4 bases, with 5 bases spanning the gap. The CDR3 nucleotides are TGTGCCAGCAGCCAAGGGCGGAATCAGCCCCAGCATTTT. Translation gives CASSQGRNQPQHF.

The chain couples TRBV6-2 or TRBV6-3 to TRBJ1-5, with 9 bases fitting TRBD1. The CDR3 is 14 residues long. Trimming at V came to 5 bases and at J to 6 bases, leaving 5 bases not matched to a gene. Germline values: CDR1 MNHEY, CDR2 SVGEGT. The CDR3 sequence: CASSRETGGQPQHF. The CDR3 nucleotides are TGTGCCAGCAGTAGGGAGACAGGGGGTCAGCCCCAGCATTTT.

This clonotype was seen many times. The chain links TRBV5-5 to TRBJ2-6, with unresolved D. This CDR3 has 14 amino acids. The germline V and J ends were trimmed by 4 bases and 0 bases, with 5 bases remaining between them. Germline V CDR1 and CDR2: SGHKS, YYEKEE (reference sequence). The CDR3 DNA is TGTGCCAGCAGCCAATACTCTGGGGCCAACGTCCTGACTTTC. This codes for CASSQYSGANVLTF. Complete variable domain (other parts from reference TRBV5-5 and TRBJ2-6): DAGVTQSPTHLIKTRGQQVTLRCSPISGHKSVSWYQQVLGQGPQFIFQYYEKEERGRGNFPDRFSARQFPNYSSELNVNALLLGDSALYLCASSQYSGANVLTFGAGSRLTVL.

The J gene is TRBJ1-2, the V gene TRBV6-5; D is ambiguous. CDR1 MNHEY and CDR2 SVGAGI come from the germline V gene. CDR3 length equals 17 residues. The germline V and J ends were trimmed by 0 bases and 4 bases, with 18 bases remaining between them. CDR3 in DNA: TGTGCCAGCAGTTACTCGATCCAAGGGCCTTTGGGCTATGGCTACACCTTC. Residues: CASSYSIQGPLGYGYTF.

Many counts were recorded for this clonotype. The chain combines TRBV6-2 or TRBV6-3 with TRBJ2-1; 8 nucleotides align to TRBD1. Unmatched junction bases numbered 7, after V lost 5 bases and J lost 1 base. Germline V CDR1 and CDR2: MNHEY, SVGEGT. The CDR3 covers 16 residues. The CDR3 loop is CASSEWTGRSYNEQFF. CDR3 DNA: TGTGCCAGCAGTGAATGGACAGGGAGGTCCTACAATGAGCAGTTCTTC.

This chain joins TRBV20-1 and TRBJ2-3, with 8 bases identical to TRBD2. CDR1 DFQATT and CDR2 SNEGSKA come from the germline V gene (reference sequence). The CDR3 length is 14 residues. After removal of 0 bases from V and 8 bases from J, the junction contained 7 bases not matched to a gene. The CDR3 protein is CSARDLAGLGTQYF. CDR3 sequence (DNA): TGCAGTGCTAGAGATTTAGCGGGACTAGGTACGCAGTATTTT.

This clonotype was recorded a few times. This rearrangement joins TRBV5-1 to TRBJ1-2; D unclear. The ends were cut back, 2 bases at V and 4 bases at J, with 6 bases in the middle. The germline gives CDR1 SGHRS, CDR2 YFSETQ. This CDR3 comprises 12 residues. The CDR3 coding sequence is TGCGCCAGCAGCTTTACAAGCTATGGCTACACCTTC. Protein product: CASSFTSYGYTF.